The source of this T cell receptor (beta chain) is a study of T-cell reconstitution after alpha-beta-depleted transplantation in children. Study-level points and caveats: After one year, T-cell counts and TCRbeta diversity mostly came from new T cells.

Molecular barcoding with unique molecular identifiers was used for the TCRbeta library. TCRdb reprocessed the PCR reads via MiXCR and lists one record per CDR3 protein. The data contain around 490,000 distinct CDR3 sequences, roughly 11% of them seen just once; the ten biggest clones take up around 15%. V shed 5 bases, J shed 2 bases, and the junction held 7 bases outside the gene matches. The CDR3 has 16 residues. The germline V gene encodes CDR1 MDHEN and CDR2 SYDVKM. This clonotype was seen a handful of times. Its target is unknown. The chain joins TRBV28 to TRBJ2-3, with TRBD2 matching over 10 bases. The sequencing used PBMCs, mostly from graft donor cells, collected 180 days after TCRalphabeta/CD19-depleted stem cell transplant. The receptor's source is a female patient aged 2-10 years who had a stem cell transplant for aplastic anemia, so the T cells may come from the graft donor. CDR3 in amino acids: CASSPRTSGDTDTQYF. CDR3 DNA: TGTGCCAGCAGTCCACGGACTAGCGGAGACACAGATACGCAGTATTTT.